This is a list of T cell receptor beta chains from one sample in a study of blood T cells in healthy people across ages. TCRdb fed the 5' RACE reads into MiXCR, producing one record per CDR3 protein. The data contain more than 1.4 million distinct CDR3 sequences, approximately 42% of them seen just once; the ten biggest clones take up 7% to 9.5%. Sequencing used blood. Source of these receptors: a young woman in good health. Each CDR3 is given with its conserved first and last residue. Fields, in order: clone size, D gene, V gene, J gene, CDR3 DNA, CDR3 protein. D genes are given only for firm matches. A clone size is listed for some rows: how often the clone was seen (once, few, many), or a class if it is expanded.

NA	NA	TRBV25-1	TRBJ1-1	TGTGCCAGCAGTGGAGTACAGGGTCGGGCTTTCTTT	CASSGVQGRAFF
NA	TRBD2	TRBV15	TRBJ2-1	TGTGCCACCAGCAGTGGGACTAGCGGGAGTACAAATGAGCAGTTCTTC	CATSSGTSGSTNEQFF
few	NA	TRBV6-5	TRBJ2-3	TGTGCCAGCAGTTACGTTGCGGGCGAAACAGATACGCAGTATTTT	CASSYVAGETDTQYF
few	NA	TRBV7-9	TRBJ1-2	TGTGCCAGCAGCTTAGCGGTGGGAGCTGACTATGGCTACACCTTC	CASSLAVGADYGYTF
few	NA	TRBV9	TRBJ2-7	TGTGCCAGCAGCGTAGGGAGTGGACAGAATAACTACGAGCAGTACTTC	CASSVGSGQNNYEQYF
NA	TRBD1	TRBV9	TRBJ1-1	TGTGCCAGCAGCAAAGAACCGGGACAGGGGGCTGTCGGCACTGGAGCTTTCTTT	CASSKEPGQGAVGTGAFF
few	TRBD2	TRBV20-1	TRBJ2-5	TGCAGTGCTAGAGATCGTGCTAGCGGGTCATGGGCCCAGTACTTC	CSARDRASGSWAQYF
NA	TRBD1	TRBV6-4	TRBJ1-2	TGTGCCAGTGCCGCTACAGGGGTCCATGGCTACACCTTC	CASAATGVHGYTF
once	TRBD2	TRBV10-2	TRBJ2-7	TGCGCCAGAGAACAGGGGGCTCGGCTAGCGGGAGGTACCTACGAGCAGTACTTC	CAREQGARLAGGTYEQYF
NA	NA	TRBV7-4	TRBJ1-2	TGTGCCAGCAGCCCTACTTACAGTAATAACTATGGCTACACCTTC	CASSPTYSNNYGYTF
NA	NA	TRBV28	TRBJ2-3	TGTGCCAGCAGTTTAGCTGTTCGGCAGTACACGGATACGCAGTATTTT	CASSLAVRQYTDTQYF
NA	TRBD2	TRBV10-3	TRBJ2-1	TGTGCCATCACTCGGCGGCAGGGAGGGAATGAGCAGTTCTTC	CAITRRQGGNEQFF
NA	TRBD2	TRBV12-3/TRBV12-4	TRBJ2-7	TGTGCCAGCAGTCATGAGCGGGAGGTGGCCCACGAGCAGTACTTC	CASSHEREVAHEQYF
NA	NA	TRBV6-5	TRBJ1-2	TGTGCCAGCAGCCGCGGGGTACCCCTCCGTTATGGCTACACCTTC	CASSRGVPLRYGYTF
NA	TRBD2	TRBV7-2	TRBJ2-3	TGTGCCAGCAGCTTTTTTCTAGCGGGGACAGATACGCAGTATTTT	CASSFFLAGTDTQYF
many	NA	TRBV27	TRBJ2-1	TGTGCCAGCAGTTTATCGATATTAGCGTCCTACAATGAGCAGTTCTTC	CASSLSILASYNEQFF
NA	NA	TRBV2	TRBJ2-3	TGTGCCAGCAGTGAACCCGGAGACACAGATACGCAGTATTTT	CASSEPGDTDTQYF
NA	NA	TRBV6-1	TRBJ2-5	TGTGCCAGCAGTTCGGGCACCGGGGCGACCCAGTACTTC	CASSSGTGATQYF
few	NA	TRBV15	TRBJ2-1	TGTGCCACCAGCAGAGATTTAGGCGTCGGTTCCTACAATGAGCAGTTCTTC	CATSRDLGVGSYNEQFF
NA	TRBD2	TRBV7-9	TRBJ2-1	TGTTCCAGCAAACGGGAGGGCCTTTTGAGAAATGAGCAGTTCTTC	CSSKREGLLRNEQFF
NA	TRBD2	TRBV7-6	TRBJ2-7	TGTGCCAGCAGCGGTCGACTAGCGGGGTTCGCTTACAATGAGCAGTACTTC	CASSGRLAGFAYNEQYF
NA	TRBD2	TRBV7-2	TRBJ2-2	TGTGCCAGCAGCCGCGAAGCGACGACTAGCCCCGGGGAGCTGTTTTTT	CASSREATTSPGELFF
NA	NA	TRBV5-4	TRBJ2-5	TGTGCCAGCAGTGCCCTGAGTATCCCACTCCAAGAGACCCAGTACTTC	CASSALSIPLQETQYF
NA	NA	TRBV12-3/TRBV12-4	TRBJ2-1	TGTGCCAGCCGAGAGACTGTCCCGGATGAGGAGTTCTTC	CASRETVPDEEFF
NA	TRBD2	TRBV5-1	TRBJ2-5	TGCGCCAGCAGCTTCAACGGACTAGCGGGAGTCTGCAATGAGCAGTACTTC	CASSFNGLAGVCNEQYF
NA	TRBD1	TRBV30	TRBJ1-4	TGTGCCTGGACTACAGGGGTTAATGAAAAACTGTTTTTT	CAWTTGVNEKLFF
few	TRBD1	TRBV6-1	TRBJ1-2	TGTGCCAGCAGTGAACCGGCAGGGGGTATTTCGGGGGGCTACACCTTC	CASSEPAGGISGGYTF
NA	NA	TRBV6-6	TRBJ1-2	TGTGCCAGCAGTCCAGGGGTTCGAGTTGGCTACACCTTC	CASSPGVRVGYTF
few	TRBD1	TRBV12-3/TRBV12-4	TRBJ2-3	TGTGCCAGCAGAATGACAGGGTTGGCAGATACGCAGTATTTT	CASRMTGLADTQYF
NA	NA	TRBV6-1	TRBJ2-5	TGTGCCAGCAGTGAAGGGGGTAGCGATGAGCAGTACTTC	CASSEGGSDEQYF
NA	TRBD2	TRBV6-6	TRBJ2-7	TGTGCCAGCGCTTCGGGGGGGAGCTCCTACAATGAGCAGTACTTC	CASASGGSSYNEQYF
few	NA	TRBV20-1	TRBJ2-7	TGCAGTGCTACGGTTATCTACGCAGGGTTTGTGCAGTACTTC	CSATVIYAGFVQYF
NA	NA	TRBV18	TRBJ2-5	TGTGCCAGCTCACCACCAGGCCAGGTCCAAGAGACCCAGTACTTC	CASSPPGQVQETQYF
NA	TRBD2	TRBV29-1	TRBJ2-7	TGCAGCGTTGAAAGTAAGCGGGGAACCTACGAGCAGTACTTC	CSVESKRGTYEQYF
NA	NA	TRBV6-6	TRBJ1-1	TGTGCCAGCAGTTACTCGGGTTTTGGGGAAGTGAACACTGAAGCTTTCTTT	CASSYSGFGEVNTEAFF
NA	TRBD1	TRBV28	TRBJ1-2	TGTGCCAGCAGGAAGGGGGCAAAGGGCTACACCTTC	CASRKGAKGYTF
NA	NA	TRBV29-1	TRBJ2-1	TGCAGCGTTGAAAGGGGCGGGAACGGGTACAATGAGCAGTTCTTC	CSVERGGNGYNEQFF
NA	NA	TRBV20-1	TRBJ2-2	TGCAGTGCTAGAATCGGAACCGGGGAGCTGTTTTTT	CSARIGTGELFF
once	TRBD1	TRBV23-1	TRBJ1-1	TGCGCCAGCAGTCACGCACAGGGGCCTGAAGCTTTCTTT	CASSHAQGPEAFF
NA	TRBD1	TRBV12-3/TRBV12-4	TRBJ1-1	TGTGCCAGCAGATTGGACAGGGCGAACACTGAAGCTTTCTTT	CASRLDRANTEAFF
NA	TRBD2	TRBV6-1	TRBJ2-3	TGTGCCAGCAGTGAAAGCGGGGGGTCGGAGGATACGCAGTATTTT	CASSESGGSEDTQYF
NA	NA	TRBV6-6	TRBJ2-7	TGTGCCACCGGCGGGGCAGGGGGCTCCTACGAGCAGTACTTC	CATGGAGGSYEQYF